This entry describes one TCR beta chain. The specificity of this receptor is unknown. Base quality data are lacking; no much larger clone is found one base away. The library was made by RT-PCR. TCRdb shows the sequencer as Illumina HiSeq 2500. TCRdb itself trimmed the public reads at Q25 with fastp, ran MiXCR and retained productive beta chains. Each entry merges the rows of one CDR3 protein and shows their most common DNA and genes. The sample data list 430,000 or so distinct CDR3 sequences, and roughly 9.8% of these were observed just once. The top ten constitute over 9.5% of the sample. The data were taken from a study of response to subunit inactivated influenza vaccine (dated 2018 in TCRdb). Turning to the overall study: To follow how T cells responded to a trivalent subunit inactivated influenza vaccine, the researchers relied on deep quantitative profiling of the T cell receptor repertoire. Paper-wide results and their limitations: The authors suggested that each seasonal influenza vaccination may recruit only a limited number of new T cells.

The germline V end is reduced by 4 bases and the J end by 0 bases; junction bases left unmatched: 7. From a lookup of the germline V gene, CDR1 and CDR2 are SGHAT and FQNNGV. The CDR3 goes from the cysteine to the phenylalanine over 17 residues. Of the read, only the CDR3 DNA is kept; its 51 bases are in frame from base 1. The meaning of the sample's time point label: 45 days after influenza vaccine administration. This TCR came from a middle-aged man who received an inactivated influenza vaccine. Donor details come from another sample of the same person, matched by shared clones. The sequence links TRBV11-2 to TRBJ2-1, and TRBD2 aligns with 9 junction nucleotides. The source was PBMCs from blood, collected 45 days after vaccination. The CDR3 has the sequence CASSSRGAGGSYNEQFF. The sequenced DNA: TGTGCCAGCAGCTCCCGGGGAGCGGGAGGCTCCTACAATGAGCAGTTCTTC.